This TCR beta chain was identified during a study of cytomegalovirus exposure and HLA in healthy donors. Researchers ran the PCR with 60 Vbeta and 13 Jbeta primers. Measured with immunoSEQ multiplex PCR; TCRdb has only the in-frame clones, and not every one. This table has roughly 200,000 clones, 75% to 85% appearing once. Whole-study findings and limits: Per published accounts, TCR beta sequences correctly predicted the HLA-A and HLA-B alleles of most subjects. Sequencing likely caused a cluster of highly shared sequence variants. CMV serostatus was the sole immune exposure data available. In an earlier analysis, most TCR beta V segments were productive about 87% or about 30% of the time.

With regard to this clone: Its specificity is not known.

The specimen was PBMCs. The sequence was collected from a woman in her fifties or sixties in good health and CMV-seropositive.

The CDR3 region has the DNA TGTGCCAGCAGTTTAACAGATAATGGCTACACCTTC. It codes for CASSLTDNGYTF. The chain employs TRBV28 and TRBJ1-2; no clear D. The CDR3 contains 12 residues. The V end lost 2 bases, the J end lost 6 bases, and 7 bases lay between the germline ends. Germline V gives CDR1 MDHEN, CDR2 SYDVKM.